The clone carrying this T cell receptor beta chain has only a few counts. Its specificity is unknown. Treatment defined: approximately 10-day PBMC culture with coronavirus spike peptide pools or control peptides (ViraFEST assay). This CDR3 has 14 amino acids. Germline V lookup: CDR1 MNHEY, CDR2 SVGEGT. The ends were cut back, 6 bases at V and 8 bases at J, with 16 bases in the middle. An Oncomine TCR Beta short-read assay was used to sequence the DNA from cultured CD4+ T cells. TCRdb reanalysed the PCR reads using MiXCR and keeps one entry per CDR3 protein. Among around 15,000 distinct CDR3 sequences listed, about 50% were seen once. The source of the sample is a study of vaccination and CD4 T cells after COVID-19.

The chain recombines TRBV6-2 or TRBV6-3 with TRBJ1-4; D is unclear. This receptor was identified in a human donor who had recovered from COVID-19. Material for sequencing was CD4+ T cells from blood, cultured in vitro. The DNA of the CDR3 is TGTGCCAGCAGATGGAGAACCCTGGGGGAAAAACTGTTTTTT. Translating gives CASRWRTLGEKLFF.